This paragraph reports one T cell receptor beta chain. This CDR3 contains 13 residues. Between the trimmed V and J ends, which lost 4 bases and 7 bases, there was a span of 14 bases. CDR1 and CDR2 from the germline V gene are SSHAT and FNYEAQ (reference sequence). PCR involved 60 Vbeta and 13 Jbeta primers. TCRdb's copy holds only in-frame clones and misses some; the assay was immunoSEQ multiplex PCR. This sample has about 160,000 clones; 68% occur once, and the top ten carry approximately 1.5%. These data come from a study of cytomegalovirus exposure and HLA in healthy donors. The wider study: As an earlier analysis found, around 200 million T cells yielded approximately 110 million unique TCR beta sequences.

Material for sequencing was PBMCs. The sequence was collected from a man in his forties or fifties in good health and CMV-seronegative. V usage is TRBV7-7 and J usage is TRBJ2-7, with D possibly matching TRBD1 (6 bases). CDR3 in DNA: TGTGCCAGCAGCTCGGGACAACTTCGAGAGCAGTACTTC. Its translation: CASSSGQLREQYF.